The 8 T cell receptor beta chains in this list originate from one sample, sequenced in a study of cytomegalovirus exposure and HLA in healthy donors. 60 Vbeta and 13 Jbeta primers were used in PCR. The protocol was immunoSEQ multiplex PCR, while the TCRdb copy is restricted to in-frame clones and leaves out a portion. The sample records more than 120,000 clones, 80% being singletons. Sequencing was performed on PBMCs. The receptors originated from a woman aged 30 to 39 in good health and CMV-seronegative.

This rearrangement joins TRBV5-1 to TRBJ1-5, with 9 bases matching TRBD1. Trimming took 2 bases from V and 7 from J; bases not matched to a gene: 4. The CDR3 has 14 residues. Germline V gene data show CDR1 as SGHRS and CDR2 as YFSETQ. The CDR3 coding sequence is TGCGCCAGCAGCTTAAGACAGGGGGAACAGCCCCAGCATTTT. Translated: CASSLRQGEQPQHF.

The rearrangement uses TRBV7-2 and TRBJ1-3, with D perhaps TRBD1 (6 bases). Germline V gene lookup returns CDR1 SGHTA and CDR2 FQGNSA. The ends were cut back, 1 base at V and 1 base at J, with 11 bases in the middle. The CDR3 consists of 16 residues. The CDR3 nucleotides read TGTGCCAGCAGCTTAGTGACAGGAGTTTCTGGAAACACCATATATTTT. Translated: CASSLVTGVSGNTIYF.

The gene calls are TRBV28 and TRBJ2-1; 7 bases line up with TRBD2. With 6 bases clipped from V and 1 base from J, the junction kept 6 bases outside the gene matches. This CDR3 spans 15 amino acids. Germline values: CDR1 MDHEN, CDR2 SYDVKM. This CDR3 reads CASSRGGGSYNEQFF. Written as DNA, the CDR3 is TGTGCCAGCAGCCGCGGGGGAGGGTCCTACAATGAGCAGTTCTTC.

The chain joins TRBV5-1 to TRBJ2-1; D may be TRBD2 (6 bases). With 5 bases removed from V and 6 bases from J, the gap between germline ends came to 15 bases. The V gene's germline CDR1 is SGHRS and CDR2 YFSETQ. The CDR3 runs 14 residues. In DNA, the CDR3 is TGCGCCAGCAGTCTGAGACTAGAGGGCAATGAGCAGTTCTTC. This encodes CASSLRLEGNEQFF.

The chain uses TRBV2 and TRBJ1-1, with D maybe TRBD1 (6 bases). V was shortened by 5 bases and J by 1 base, with 8 bases between the two germline ends. The germline gives CDR1 SNHLY, CDR2 FYNNEI. This CDR3 is 13 amino acids long. CDR3 loop: CASSRQENTEAFF. The DNA of the CDR3 is TGTGCCAGCAGTCGACAGGAGAACACTGAAGCTTTCTTT.

This rearrangement joins TRBV30 to TRBJ1-1; 9 bases fit TRBD1. The length of the CDR3 is 15 residues. CDR1 and CDR2 (germline): GTSNPN, SVGIG (reference sequence). The J segment lost 1 base and the V segment lost 1 base, leaving 4 bases of the junction unmatched. DNA of the CDR3: TGTGCCTGGAGTGGGAGACAGGGGGGGAACACTGAAGCTTTCTTT. Translating gives CAWSGRQGGNTEAFF.

This clone appeared a single time. J is TRBJ2-1 and V is TRBV5-4, with a possible D match to TRBD2 (6 bases). V dropped 4 bases and J dropped 4 bases, with 9 bases sitting between them. Germline V gene data show CDR1 as SGHNT and CDR2 as YYREEE (reference sequence). CDR3 length equals 13 residues. The CDR3 coding sequence is TGTGCCAGCAGCGGGGACTTGTACAATGAGCAGTTCTTC. The encoded protein is CASSGDLYNEQFF.

This clone was counted many times. The chain's CDR3 is CASSLMPGGSYNEQFF. CDR3 DNA: TGTGCCAGCAGCTTAATGCCGGGAGGCTCCTACAATGAGCAGTTCTTC. The V gene is TRBV7-3, the J gene TRBJ2-1, with TRBD2 matching over 7 bases. V was clipped by 1 base and J by 0 bases; unmatched bases: 3. The CDR3 contains 16 residues. Germline CDR1 and CDR2: SGHTA and FQGTGA.